This TCR beta chain was captured by sequencing in a study of blood T cell repertoires in COVID-19. Across the study: COVID-19 samples, acute and convalescent, were from the United States, Italy and Spain. Sources were T cells, B-cell-depleted T cells, or PBMCs; the material itself was cDNA or gDNA.

The V gene's germline CDR1 is LNHDA and CDR2 SQIVND (reference sequence). V gave up 5 bases and J gave up 4 bases; unmatched junction bases: 7. This CDR3 has 16 residues. In the original processing: Scientists estimated how many nucleated cells there were by amplifying reference gene primers. Data came from immunoSEQ multiplex PCR; TCRdb stores just in-frame clones and leaves some out. D and trimming were read from the DNA, whereas the V and J calls and clone size are those reported in that table. The sample carries fewer than 200,000 clones, more than 85% recorded once. This sequence joins TRBV19 and TRBJ2-3; 12 nucleotides agree with TRBD2. Sequences were obtained from peripheral blood. The source is a woman aged 80 or over with COVID-19, enrolled during active disease. The CDR3 DNA follows: TGTGCCAGTAGTTCCCTCCTAGCGGGGGGGGCAGATACGCAGTATTTT. Amino acid sequence: CASSSLLAGGADTQYF. Combining the CDR3 with reference TRBV19 and TRBJ2-3 gives the whole variable domain DGGITQSPKYLFRKEGQNVTLSCEQNLNHDAMYWYRQDPGQGLRLIYYSQIVNDFQKGDIAEGYSVSREKKESFPLTVTSAQKNPTAFYLCASSSLLAGGADTQYFGPGTRLTVL.